This TCR beta chain was observed in a study of blood T cell repertoires in COVID-19. Measured with immunoSEQ multiplex PCR; TCRdb has only the in-frame clones, and not every one. The sample gives some 180,000 clones, around 85% of which show up once; roughly 6.2% is in the top ten. Comments on this clone: One junction end does not reproduce the germline sequence, and a read error may be involved.

Participants came from some 23 US areas, aged about 18 to 95 years. In germline, CDR1 is MDHEN, CDR2 SYDVKM. CDR3 length: 13 residues. The V and J genes are TRBV28 and TRBJ2-7, with 9 bases aligning to TRBD2. Sequenced input: PBMCs or T cells enriched from blood (not recorded which). This sequence originates from a man between 35 and 55 years old who had recovered from COVID-19. The CDR3 DNA reads TGTGCCAGCGCGGGGGGGGCTTCCTTCGAGCAGTACTTC. Translation gives CASAGGASFEQYF.